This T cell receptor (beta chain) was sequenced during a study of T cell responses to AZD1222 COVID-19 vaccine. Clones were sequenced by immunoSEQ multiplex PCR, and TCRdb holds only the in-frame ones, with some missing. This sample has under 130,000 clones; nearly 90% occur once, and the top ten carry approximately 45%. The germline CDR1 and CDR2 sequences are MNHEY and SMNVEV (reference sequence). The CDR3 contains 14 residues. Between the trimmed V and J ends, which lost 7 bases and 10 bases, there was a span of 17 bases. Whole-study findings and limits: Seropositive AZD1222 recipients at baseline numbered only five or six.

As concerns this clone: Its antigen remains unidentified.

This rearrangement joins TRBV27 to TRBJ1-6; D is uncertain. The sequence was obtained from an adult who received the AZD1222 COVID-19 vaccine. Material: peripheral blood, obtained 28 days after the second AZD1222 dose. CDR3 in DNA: TGTGCCAGCACCCAGTCTGGGCATGGGTCACCCCTCCACTTT. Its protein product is CASTQSGHGSPLHF.